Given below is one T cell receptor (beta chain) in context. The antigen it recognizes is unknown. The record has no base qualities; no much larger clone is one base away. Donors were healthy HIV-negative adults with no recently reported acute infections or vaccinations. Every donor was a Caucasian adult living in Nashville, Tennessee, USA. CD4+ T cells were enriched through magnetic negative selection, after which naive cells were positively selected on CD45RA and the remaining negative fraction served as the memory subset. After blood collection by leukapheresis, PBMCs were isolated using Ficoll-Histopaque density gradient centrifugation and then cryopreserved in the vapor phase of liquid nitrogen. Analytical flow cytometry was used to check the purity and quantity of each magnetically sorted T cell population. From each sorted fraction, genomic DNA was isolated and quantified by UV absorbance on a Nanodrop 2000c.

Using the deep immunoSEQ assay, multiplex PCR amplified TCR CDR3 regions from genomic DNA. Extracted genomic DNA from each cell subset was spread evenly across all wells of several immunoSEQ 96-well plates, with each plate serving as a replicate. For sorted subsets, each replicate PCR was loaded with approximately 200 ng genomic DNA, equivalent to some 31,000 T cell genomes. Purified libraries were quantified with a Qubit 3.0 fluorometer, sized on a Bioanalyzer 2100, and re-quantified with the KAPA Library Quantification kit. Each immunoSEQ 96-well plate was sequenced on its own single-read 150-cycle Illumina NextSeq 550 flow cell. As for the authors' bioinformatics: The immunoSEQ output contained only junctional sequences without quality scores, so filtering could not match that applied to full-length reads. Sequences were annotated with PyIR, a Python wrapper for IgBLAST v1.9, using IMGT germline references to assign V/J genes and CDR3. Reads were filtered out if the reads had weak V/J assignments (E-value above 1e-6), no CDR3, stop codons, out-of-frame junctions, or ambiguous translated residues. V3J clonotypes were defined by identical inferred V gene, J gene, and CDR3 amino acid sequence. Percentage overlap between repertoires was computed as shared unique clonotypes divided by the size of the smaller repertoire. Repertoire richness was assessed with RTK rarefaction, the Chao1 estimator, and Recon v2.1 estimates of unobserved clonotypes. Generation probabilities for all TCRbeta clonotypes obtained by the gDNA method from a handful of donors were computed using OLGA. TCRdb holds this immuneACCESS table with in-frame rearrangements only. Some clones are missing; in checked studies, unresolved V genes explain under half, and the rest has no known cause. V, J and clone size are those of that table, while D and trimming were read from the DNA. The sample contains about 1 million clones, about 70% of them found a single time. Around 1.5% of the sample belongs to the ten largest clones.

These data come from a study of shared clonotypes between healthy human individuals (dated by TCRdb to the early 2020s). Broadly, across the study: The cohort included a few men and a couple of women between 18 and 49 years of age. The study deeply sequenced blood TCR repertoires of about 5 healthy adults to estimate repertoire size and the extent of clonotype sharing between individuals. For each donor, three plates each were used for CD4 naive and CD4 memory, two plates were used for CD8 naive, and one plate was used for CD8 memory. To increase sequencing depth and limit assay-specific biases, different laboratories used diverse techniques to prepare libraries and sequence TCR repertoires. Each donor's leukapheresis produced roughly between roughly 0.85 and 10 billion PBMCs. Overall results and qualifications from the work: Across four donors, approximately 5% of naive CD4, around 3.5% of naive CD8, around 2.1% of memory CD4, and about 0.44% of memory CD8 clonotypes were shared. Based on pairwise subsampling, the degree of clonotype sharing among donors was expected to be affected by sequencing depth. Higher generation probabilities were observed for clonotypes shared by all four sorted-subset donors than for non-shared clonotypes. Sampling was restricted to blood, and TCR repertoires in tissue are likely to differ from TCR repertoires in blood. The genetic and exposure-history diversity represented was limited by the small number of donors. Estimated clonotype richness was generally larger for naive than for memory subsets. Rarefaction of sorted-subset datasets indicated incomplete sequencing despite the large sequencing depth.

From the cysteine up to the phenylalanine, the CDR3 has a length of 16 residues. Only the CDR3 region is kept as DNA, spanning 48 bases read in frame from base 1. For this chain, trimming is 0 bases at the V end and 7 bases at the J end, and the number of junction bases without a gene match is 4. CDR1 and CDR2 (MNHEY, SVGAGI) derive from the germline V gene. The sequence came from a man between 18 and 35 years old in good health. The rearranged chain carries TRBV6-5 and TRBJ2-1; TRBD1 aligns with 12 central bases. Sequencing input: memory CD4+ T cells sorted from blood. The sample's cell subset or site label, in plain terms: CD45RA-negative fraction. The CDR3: CASSYSGTGGLNEQFF. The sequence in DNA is TGTGCCAGCAGTTACTCGGGGACAGGGGGCTTGAATGAGCAGTTCTTC.